This TCR beta chain came from a study of blood T cell repertoires in COVID-19. Study information: Acute-phase and convalescent COVID-19 samples originated in the United States, Italy and Spain. In each case, the material was cDNA or gDNA derived from T cells, B-cell-depleted T cells, or PBMCs.

As handled by the study authors: Amplification from reference gene primers served as the basis for estimated nucleated cell counts. Profiled with immunoSEQ multiplex PCR; TCRdb holds only in-frame clones, not every one. Clone size and the V and J calls come from that table; the DNA yielded D and trimming. The sample lists roughly 150,000 clones; about 80% were seen once. The germline V gene has CDR1 MDHEN and CDR2 SYDVKM. This CDR3 region has 17 residues. V gave up 7 bases and J gave up 7 bases; unmatched junction bases: 15. The sequence was obtained from a man aged 70-80 years with active or convalescent COVID-19. The chain carries TRBV28 and TRBJ2-1; 11 nucleotides agree with TRBD2. Specimen: peripheral blood. DNA for the CDR3: TGTGCCAGCACATTAGCGGGAGGGCCTTATTTTCTTAATGAGCAGTTCTTC. Protein: CASTLAGGPYFLNEQFF.